The sequence of this TCR beta chain was determined in a study of monozygotic twins with inflammatory bowel disease. Per the germline V gene, CDR1 is DFQATT and CDR2 is SNEGSKA (reference sequence). This CDR3 has 18 residues. TCRdb reprocessed the 5' RACE reads, keeping one entry per CDR3 protein, no DNA. The sample includes over 130,000 distinct CDR3 sequences. The rearrangement joins TRBV20-1 to TRBJ1-6; TCRdb gives TRBD1 as the D gene, but with no DNA this cannot be confirmed. This sequence originates from a human donor with ulcerative colitis or Crohn's disease, or a healthy co-twin of an affected twin (not recorded which). The sequencing input was blood. The CDR3 reads CSAKRRGTASSYNSPLHF.